The clone carrying this T cell receptor beta chain was counted a few times. Using its own MiXCR run on the 5' RACE reads, TCRdb lists one record per CDR3 protein. The data show 1.5 million or so distinct CDR3 sequences, with 32% seen just once and roughly 0.3% held by the top ten. This specimen belongs to a study of identical twins. V lost 0 bases, J lost 0 bases, and 8 bases lay in between. Looked up from germline, CDR1 is DFQATT and CDR2 is SNEGSKA (reference sequence). There are 14 residues in the CDR3. This sequence was found in a newborn girl in good health. This chain uses TRBV20-1 with TRBJ1-1; D is unresolved. The sequenced material came from cord blood. This CDR3 reads CSAREGRMNTEAFF. CDR3 coding DNA: TGCAGTGCTAGAGAGGGGAGGATGAACACTGAAGCTTTCTTT.